This TCR beta chain was identified during a study of cytomegalovirus exposure and HLA in healthy donors. Both 60 Vbeta primers and 13 Jbeta primers went into the PCR. Here immunoSEQ multiplex PCR was the method, and the copy in TCRdb shows in-frame clones only, minus some. The repertoire includes approximately 170,000 clones, less than 80% of them detected once, and about 0.69% sits in the top ten. Each donor's status was that of a healthy bone marrow donor. Study-level results: Donors belonging to an Asian-associated ancestry cluster reportedly showed fewer N-insertions in productive TCRs than the roughly 680-donor mean, according to what a later analysis found. Analyzed later, most CMV-associated TCR beta chains appeared HLA-restricted. For most TCR beta V segments, an earlier analysis put the productive rate at about 87% or about 30% of the time.

CDR1 SNHLY and CDR2 FYNNEI come from the germline V gene. The CDR3 contains 12 residues. V lost 4 bases to trimming and J lost 9 bases; unmatched junction nucleotides: 2. With regard to this clone: Its antigen is not known.

This chain joins TRBV2 and TRBJ1-2, with 10 bases lining up with TRBD1. The sequence was obtained from a female donor in good health and CMV-seronegative. Sequenced: PBMCs. The CDR3 DNA reads as TGTGCCAGCAGTGGGGACAGGGGTAGCTACACCTTC. As protein: CASSGDRGSYTF.